The sample holds a few counts of the clone carrying this T cell receptor beta chain. Antigen: not known. Free of recent acute infections or vaccinations, the donors were healthy HIV-negative adults. Every contributor of samples was a Caucasian grown-up residing in Nashville, Tennessee. The data are from a study of shared clonotypes between healthy human individuals. Produced via immunoSEQ multiplex PCR; TCRdb's table is partial and in-frame only. The table shows approximately 2.1 million clones, with approximately 93% occurring only once. Findings and limits, study-wide: In general, naive subsets displayed greater estimated richness than memory subsets did.

The source is a man aged 18-30 years in good health. Some clones in this sample may be carry-over from other donors' samples. The sample was naive CD4+ T cells from PBMCs. As to subset: CD45RA+ positively selected.

This chain's CDR3 is CSVDDVNTEAFF. CDR3 in DNA: TGCAGCGTTGATGATGTGAACACTGAAGCTTTCTTT. The J gene is TRBJ1-1, the V gene TRBV29-1; D unresolved. CDR1 and CDR2 from the germline V gene are SQVTM and ANQGSEA. The V and J ends lost 3 bases and 0 bases respectively, with 5 bases between them. The CDR3 spans 12 residues.